This record covers a single T cell receptor (beta chain). This sample was included in a study of Graves' ophthalmopathy and Graves' hyperthyroidism. As for the study in general: Peripheral blood was gathered at the point of initial diagnosis, before any treatment started.

What supplied the PBMCs was 10 ml of fresh peripheral blood. Deletions cut 5 bases from V and 0 bases from J, with 13 bases between. The germline V gene encodes CDR1 SNHLY and CDR2 FYNNEI. CDR3 length equals 15 residues. RNA transcripts provided the template for amplifying TCR beta CDR3 regions. HTBI primers were used in a first-round RT-PCR, which preceded a second-round multiplex PCR. TCRdb re-derived calls from the multiplex PCR reads in MiXCR, one entry per CDR3 protein. The sample lists about 740,000 distinct CDR3 sequences; roughly two fifths were seen once. Sequences were obtained from peripheral blood. The chain uses TRBV2 and TRBJ1-1, with D unclear. The clonotype originates from an adult man with Graves' ophthalmopathy. The CDR3 sequence: CASSYSSFMNTEAFF. In DNA form, the CDR3 reads TGTGCCAGCAGTTACTCCTCCTTCATGAACACTGAAGCTTTCTTT.